A single sample gave rise to the 24 T cell receptor beta chains below, sequenced in a study of beta chain features in type 1 diabetes. Reverse transcription of all isolated RNA meant that expressed TCRB transcripts were sequenced. This table comes from immunoSEQ multiplex PCR, and its TCRdb copy is limited to in-frame clones, with some not included. The sample contains 110,000 to 150,000 clones, 6.9% of which appear only once. Sequencing was carried out using central memory CD4+ T cells from blood. The origin of the receptors is a woman in her thirties in good health.

This clone was found a few times. The chain is built from TRBV28 and TRBJ2-1; TRBD2 matches at 8 bases. V shed 6 bases, J shed 6 bases, and the junction held 4 bases outside the gene matches. The V gene's germline CDR1 is MDHEN and CDR2 SYDVKM. The CDR3 extends over 13 amino acids. As DNA, the CDR3 is TGTGCCAGCAGGTCCGGGACTAGCAATGAGCAGTTCTTC. Amino acid sequence: CASRSGTSNEQFF.

The table lists this clone with many counts. The rearrangement joins TRBV28 to TRBJ2-3; TRBD1 is a possible D gene (6 bases). Germline loops: CDR1 MDHEN, CDR2 SYDVKM. This CDR3 has 15 amino acids. V was cut by 2 bases and J by 5 bases, with 14 bases left in between. This CDR3 reads CASSLLDSQEDTQYF. The CDR3 nucleotides read TGTGCCAGCAGTTTACTGGACAGCCAAGAAGATACGCAGTATTTT.

The rearrangement links TRBV11-1 to TRBJ2-1, with D unresolved. The CDR3 has 13 residues. Germline CDR1 and CDR2: SGHAT and FQDESV (reference sequence). V lost 5 bases and J 4 bases, leaving 9 bases between the germline ends. In DNA, the CDR3 is TGTGCCAGCAGCAATTTCGAGTACAATGAGCAGTTCTTC. It specifies CASSNFEYNEQFF.

The chain has TRBV27 and TRBJ2-7; perhaps TRBD1 as D (5 bases). The ends were cut back, 3 bases at V and 1 base at J, with 10 bases in the middle. The length of the CDR3 is 14 residues. Germline CDR1 MNHEY, CDR2 SMNVEV (reference sequence). CDR3 amino acids: CASSLTPGSYEQYF. CDR3 in DNA: TGTGCCAGCAGTTTGACGCCAGGGTCCTACGAGCAGTACTTC.

This clone came up many times. The chain employs TRBV7-2 and TRBJ2-7; TRBD1 aligns across 7 bases. With 2 bases clipped from V and 0 bases from J, the junction kept 7 bases outside the gene matches. Germline loops: CDR1 SGHTA, CDR2 FQGNSA. The CDR3 length is 16 residues. The DNA for the CDR3 is TGTGCCAGCAGCTTAACGACGGGGACAGCCTCCTACGAGCAGTACTTC. Its protein product is CASSLTTGTASYEQYF.

CDR3 sequence reads: CASSLNTNNEQFF. In nucleotides, the CDR3 is TGTGCCAGCAGCTTAAACACCAACAATGAGCAGTTCTTC. This chain connects TRBV7-2 to TRBJ2-1; D is unresolved. Germline V lookup: CDR1 SGHTA, CDR2 FQGNSA. The CDR3 is 13 residues long. V gave up 2 bases and J gave up 5 bases, with 7 bases separating them.

This clone was seen a few times. The chain has TRBV27 and TRBJ1-1; 10 bases are a match to TRBD1. The CDR3 covers 14 residues. Germline lookup yields CDR1 MNHEY and CDR2 SMNVEV (reference sequence). The trim removed 6 bases at V and 1 base at J, leaving 2 bases unmatched. The chain's CDR3 is CASRGQGRNTEAFF. CDR3 coding DNA: TGTGCCAGCAGGGGACAGGGGCGGAACACTGAAGCTTTCTTT.

This clone has at least ten counts. The chain combines TRBV5-6 with TRBJ1-5; D is perhaps TRBD1 (5 bases). CDR1 is SGHDT and CDR2 is YYEEEE in the germline V gene. Trimming took 0 bases from V and 6 from J, leaving 13 bases between them. This CDR3 contains 15 residues. In DNA form, the CDR3 reads TGTGCCAGCAGCTTGGCCGGGGGAGCGGGTCAGCCCCAGCATTTT. This translates into CASSLAGGAGQPQHF.

In this sample, this clone turned up many times. This chain joins TRBV5-8 and TRBJ1-5, with a tentative D call TRBD1 (6 bases). The germline gives CDR1 SGHTS, CDR2 YDEGEE. Trimming removed 4 bases from V and 7 bases from J, with 24 bases in between. CDR3 length: 17 amino acids. Here the CDR3 DNA reads TGTGCCAGCAGCAATGTGGCGGCAGGGGATTTCCACCAGCCCCAGCATTTT. Its translation is CASSNVAAGDFHQPQHF.

V and J are TRBV7-2 and TRBJ2-1, with D possibly TRBD1 on 6 matching bases. The CDR3 is made up of 17 amino acids. V was pared by 4 bases and J by 4 bases, with 20 bases between. The germline gives CDR1 SGHTA, CDR2 FQGNSA. The CDR3 here is CASSSPSGGFSYNEQFF. CDR3 nucleotides: TGTGCCAGCAGCTCACCCTCTGGGGGCTTTTCTTACAATGAGCAGTTCTTC.

This clone occurred a few times. This chain connects TRBV29-1 to TRBJ2-5, with 7 positions matching TRBD1. The CDR3 consists of 12 residues. CDR1 SQVTM and CDR2 ANQGSEA come from the germline V gene. The ends lost 7 bases at V and 3 bases at J; junction bases unmatched: 5. The CDR3 sequence: CSGRTGEETQYF. CDR3 coding DNA: TGCAGCGGGAGGACAGGTGAAGAGACCCAGTACTTC.

The CDR3 DNA follows: TGTGCCAGCAGCGTAGTGGGTAGCGGGATCCAAGAGACCCAGTACTTC. Translated: CASSVVGSGIQETQYF. This chain joins TRBV9 and TRBJ2-5; TRBD2 matches at 8 bases. The CDR3 totals 16 residues. Per germline, CDR1 SGDLS and CDR2 YYNGEE. V was clipped by 0 bases and J by 1 base; unmatched bases: 5.

V gene TRBV11-2 combines with J gene TRBJ2-5; D might be TRBD2 (6 bases). V was pared by 4 bases and J by 4 bases, with 13 bases between. Germline V CDR1 and CDR2: SGHAT, FQNNGV. This CDR3 has 14 amino acids. The CDR3 loop reads CASSSQRRVETQYF. In DNA form, the CDR3 reads TGTGCCAGCAGCTCGCAGCGGAGGGTAGAGACCCAGTACTTC.

The J gene is TRBJ2-6, the V gene TRBV5-6; no definite D call. The length of the CDR3 is 16 residues. Germline V lookup: CDR1 SGHDT, CDR2 YYEEEE. Trimming left V 4 bases short and J 0 bases short, with 11 bases between. The CDR3 bases are TGTGCCAGCAGCACGGCTAGAAACTCTGGGGCCAACGTCCTGACTTTC. It is translated as CASSTARNSGANVLTF.

The table lists this clone with a few counts. V usage is TRBV7-2 and J usage is TRBJ1-1, with D unresolved. V was cut by 6 bases and J by 1 base, with 9 bases left in between. The germline CDR1 and CDR2 sequences are SGHTA and FQGNSA. The CDR3 loop spans 13 amino acids. CDR3 loop: CASSSTENTEAFF. The CDR3 bases are TGTGCCAGCAGTTCTACAGAGAACACTGAAGCTTTCTTT.

The chain recombines TRBV7-2 with TRBJ2-4, with 8 bases fitting TRBD1. The V and J ends lost 5 bases and 10 bases, in that order; junction bases with no gene match: 7. The germline CDR1 and CDR2 sequences are SGHTA and FQGNSA. The CDR3 has 13 residues. For the CDR3, the DNA is TGTGCCAGCAGCCCGGACAGGGCGAGGATTCAGTACTTC. Amino acids: CASSPDRARIQYF.

The V and J genes are TRBV9 and TRBJ2-3; D perhaps matches TRBD2 (5 bases). CDR3 length: 16 amino acids. Germline lookup yields CDR1 SGDLS and CDR2 YYNGEE. Deletions cut 2 bases from V and 0 bases from J, with 13 bases between. For the CDR3, the DNA is TGTGCCAGCAGCGTTTCTAGCAGAACTAGCACAGATACGCAGTATTTT. This sequence encodes CASSVSSRTSTDTQYF.

The rearrangement uses TRBV5-1 and TRBJ2-3; TRBD2 aligns across 12 bases. Trimming took 0 bases from V and 6 from J; bases not matched to a gene: 11. There are 18 residues in the CDR3. The germline V gene has CDR1 SGHRS and CDR2 YFSETQ. The CDR3 sequence is CASSLAARLAGGADTQYF. CDR3 coding DNA: TGCGCCAGCAGCTTGGCCGCTCGCCTAGCGGGAGGGGCCGATACGCAGTATTTT.

In its sample, this clone was seen many times. The V call is TRBV19, the J call TRBJ2-1, with 10 bases matching TRBD1. CDR3 length equals 15 residues. Trimming removed 5 bases from V and 8 bases from J; junction bases left unmatched: 9. The V gene's germline CDR1 is LNHDA and CDR2 SQIVND (reference sequence). CDR3 amino acids: CASSPRTGGHDEQFF. CDR3 DNA sequence: TGTGCCAGTAGTCCCCGGACAGGGGGGCACGATGAGCAGTTCTTC.

A few counts support this clone. This chain's CDR3 is CASSVGGRRETQYF. CDR3 nucleotide sequence: TGTGCCAGCAGCGTAGGGGGGCGCCGGGAGACCCAGTACTTC. The chain uses TRBV9 and TRBJ2-5; a possible D gene is TRBD1 (6 bases). Germline V CDR1 and CDR2: SGDLS, YYNGEE. The CDR3 extends over 14 amino acids. V was cut by 0 bases and J by 5 bases, with 11 bases left in between.

This clone was recorded many times. The V gene is TRBV29-1, the J gene TRBJ2-1, with 7 bases aligning to TRBD1. Germline V lookup: CDR1 SQVTM, CDR2 ANQGSEA. After removal of 7 bases from V and 13 bases from J, the junction contained 10 bases not matched to a gene. The CDR3 covers 11 residues. CDR3 protein: CSGGQNALQFF. The CDR3 DNA follows: TGCAGCGGGGGACAGAACGCTCTCCAGTTCTTC.

This clone was observed a few times. The chain is built from TRBV2 and TRBJ2-5, with D possibly being TRBD1 (6 bases). V lost 6 bases, J lost 4 bases, and 21 bases lay in between. The CDR3 spans 16 residues. Germline V gene sequence: CDR1 SNHLY, CDR2 FYNNEI. CDR3 in amino acids: CASRVGRDTPTETQYF. The DNA for the CDR3 is TGTGCCAGCAGGGTGGGACGGGACACACCAACAGAGACCCAGTACTTC.

CDR3 nucleotide sequence: TGTGCCAGCAGCTTAGTCGAGGGCTGGTCGAGAAACACCATATATTTT. Encoded protein: CASSLVEGWSRNTIYF. This sequence joins TRBV11-2 and TRBJ1-3, with D unresolved. CDR3 length equals 16 residues. The germline V gene has CDR1 SGHAT and CDR2 FQNNGV. V lost 1 base to trimming and J lost 5 bases, with 15 bases between them.

The DNA for the CDR3 is TGCGCCAGCAGCCCCGGACAGGGGAGAGTCTACGAGCAGTACTTC. It translates to CASSPGQGRVYEQYF. The chain couples TRBV5-1 to TRBJ2-7; 9 nucleotides match TRBD1. There are 15 residues in the CDR3. Per germline, CDR1 SGHRS and CDR2 YFSETQ. Unmatched junction bases numbered 8, after V lost 4 bases and J lost 3 bases.